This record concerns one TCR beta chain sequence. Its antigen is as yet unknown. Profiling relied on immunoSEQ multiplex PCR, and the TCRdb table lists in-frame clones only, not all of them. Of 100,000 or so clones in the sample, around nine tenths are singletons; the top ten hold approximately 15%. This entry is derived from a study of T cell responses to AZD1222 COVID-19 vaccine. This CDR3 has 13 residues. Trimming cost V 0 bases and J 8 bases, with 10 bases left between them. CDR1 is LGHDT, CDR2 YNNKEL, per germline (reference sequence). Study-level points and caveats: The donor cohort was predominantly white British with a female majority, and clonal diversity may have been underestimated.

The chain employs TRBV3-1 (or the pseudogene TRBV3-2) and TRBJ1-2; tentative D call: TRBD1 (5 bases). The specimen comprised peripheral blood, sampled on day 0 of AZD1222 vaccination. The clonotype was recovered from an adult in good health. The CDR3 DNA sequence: TGTGCCAGCAGCCAAGAAGGCAGGGCCGGCTACACCTTC. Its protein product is CASSQEGRAGYTF.